The 10 T cell receptor beta chains given below trace back to one sample, sequenced in a study of spatial heterogeneity in lung cancer. The study, taken as a whole, reports: How many expanded intratumoral alpha and beta TCRs were present tracked the tumor mutation count, which was a count of nonsynonymous mutations.

For these TCRs, the target antigens are not known. TCRdb passed the 5' RACE reads through MiXCR, listing each CDR3 protein once. The sample records over 15,000 distinct CDR3 sequences, 6% to 6.5% being singletons. Time point indicated: sample taken at primary tumor resection. Material: lung tumor tissue, obtained at surgery. The receptor source for this set is a male donor with early-stage non-small cell lung cancer.

This clonotype was recorded at least ten times. The library was prepared for alpha chains; this beta chain is a stray read, so its frequency means little. J is TRBJ2-7 and V is TRBV27; D may be TRBD2 (5 bases). Germline lookup yields CDR1 MNHEY and CDR2 SMNVEV (reference sequence). V was clipped by 4 bases and J by 5 bases, with 9 bases between them. CDR3 length: 12 residues. The CDR3 sequence is CASSSAGDEQYF. For the CDR3, the DNA is TGTGCCAGCAGTTCCGCCGGGGACGAGCAGTACTTC.

This clonotype was counted ten times or more. This beta chain is an unintended read in a library built for alpha chains; its size means little. V gene TRBV28 combines with J gene TRBJ2-7; D is uncertain. V was pared by 4 bases and J by 2 bases, with 9 bases between. CDR1 and CDR2 from the germline V gene are MDHEN and SYDVKM. The CDR3 runs 13 residues. CDR3 sequence reads: CASSSWPAYEQYF. The CDR3 nucleotides read TGTGCCAGCAGTTCTTGGCCTGCCTACGAGCAGTACTTC. The variable domain in full, completed from reference TRBV28 and TRBJ2-7, reads DVKVTQSSRYLVKRTGEKVFLECVQDMDHENMFWYRQDPGLGLRLIYFSYDVKMKEKGDIPEGYSVSREKKERFSLILESASTNQTSMYLCASSSWPAYEQYFGPGTRLTVT.

This clonotype qualifies as medium-sized (0.01 to 0.1%). This beta chain is a stray read from a library made for alpha chains; its abundance is not meaningful. CDR3 in amino acids: CSVPGPSGANVLTF. The DNA of the CDR3 is TGCAGCGTTCCGGGGCCCTCTGGGGCCAACGTCCTGACTTTC. This rearrangement joins TRBV29-1 to TRBJ2-6, with D possibly called TRBD1 or TRBD2 (5 bases each). From germline, CDR1 is SQVTM and CDR2 ANQGSEA. V lost 5 bases and J 0 bases, leaving 8 bases between the germline ends. The CDR3 has 14 residues.

This clonotype has ten or more counts. As an off-target read in a library built for alpha chains, this beta chain has a frequency of little significance. The J gene is TRBJ1-6, the V gene TRBV4-2, with TRBD1 as a possible D gene (6 bases). From germline, CDR1 is LGHNA and CDR2 YNFKEQ. Trimming stripped 3 bases from V and 7 bases from J, with 16 bases between. The CDR3 runs 16 residues. Here the CDR3 DNA reads TGTGCCAGCAGCCAGCGGGGAGGGGGAACAAATTCACCCCTCCACTTT. This sequence encodes CASSQRGGGTNSPLHF.

This clonotype has a count of ten or more. The size of this beta chain means little, since it is a stray read in a library made for alpha chains. The chain couples TRBV20-1 to TRBJ2-7, with TRBD1 matching over 8 bases. The CDR3 length is 12 residues. V lost 5 bases and J lost 5; bases outside the gene matches: 5. Per germline, CDR1 DFQATT and CDR2 SNEGSKA (reference sequence). The DNA of the CDR3 is TGCAGTGCTCCCGGACAGGGAGACGAGCAGTACTTC. Amino acids: CSAPGQGDEQYF.

With regard to this clonotype: This may come from a read error, since a much larger clone is one base off. As an off-target read in a library built for alpha chains, this beta chain has a frequency of little significance. V gene TRBV20-1 combines with J gene TRBJ1-5; TRBD1 matches at 7 bases. There are 15 residues in the CDR3. Losses at the gene ends were 3 bases for V and 1 base for J; bases not matched to a gene: 6. Germline values: CDR1 DFQATT, CDR2 SNEGSKA (reference sequence). The CDR3 here is CSARAPGGSNQPQHF. For the CDR3, the DNA is TGCAGTGCTAGGGCCCCAGGGGGGAGCAATCAGCCCCAGCATTTT.

This clonotype was seen many times. A library prepared for alpha chains yielded this beta chain as an off-target read; its size is of little meaning. The chain joins TRBV7-3 to TRBJ1-1; D uncertain. There are 13 residues in the CDR3. Trimming cost V 2 bases and J 1 base, with 5 bases left between them. CDR1 and CDR2 (germline): SGHTA, FQGTGA. The CDR3 region is CASSLAPNTEAFF. The CDR3 DNA sequence: TGTGCCAGCAGCTTAGCTCCGAACACTGAAGCTTTCTTT.

This clonotype has a count of ten or more. This beta chain lies outside the target of a library built for alpha chains; its clone size means little. The chain links TRBV7-2 to TRBJ2-3; maybe TRBD1 (6 bases). From germline, CDR1 is SGHTA and CDR2 FQGNSA. V was pared by 2 bases and J by 0 bases, with 9 bases between. CDR3 length equals 15 residues. CDR3 coding DNA: TGTGCCAGCAGCTTAATGGGGGCAAGCACAGATACGCAGTATTTT. This encodes CASSLMGASTDTQYF.

This clonotype was found a few times. This beta chain is a stray sequence in a library constructed for alpha chains; its clone size is not meaningful. The chain combines TRBV9 with TRBJ1-4; 8 bases agree with TRBD1. Germline trimming cut 3 bases from V and 3 bases from J; bases unmatched to any gene: 4. There are 15 residues in the CDR3. Germline V gene lookup returns CDR1 SGDLS and CDR2 YYNGEE. The CDR3 spells CASSGQGKPNEKLFF. The CDR3, as DNA: TGTGCCAGCAGCGGACAGGGGAAGCCTAATGAAAAACTGTTTTTT.

As concerns this clonotype: Since the library was made to target alpha chains, this beta chain is a stray read and its abundance is not meaningful. The genes are TRBV19 and TRBJ2-2; 9 bases match TRBD2. Germline V lookup: CDR1 LNHDA, CDR2 SQIVND (reference sequence). Losses at the gene ends were 5 bases for V and 7 bases for J; bases not matched to a gene: 5. The CDR3 runs 14 residues. The CDR3 sequence: CASSFSGGNGELFF. The CDR3 nucleotides are TGTGCCAGTAGTTTTAGCGGGGGAAACGGGGAGCTGTTTTTT.